This T cell receptor beta chain was found in a study of blood T cell repertoires in COVID-19. Study details: Donors in the United States, Italy and Spain gave samples during acute or convalescent COVID-19.

CDR3 length: 13 amino acids. The V end lost 0 bases, the J end lost 3 bases, and 6 bases lay between the germline ends. CDR1 is SGDLS, CDR2 YYNGEE, per germline. The assay was immunoSEQ multiplex PCR, and TCRdb's table has in-frame clones only and misses some. The sample yields around 300,000 clones, roughly 86% seen once. Those enrolled, adults aged roughly 18 to 100 years, came from 25 or so US areas. Categorization into cohorts depended on clinical history that participants reported. Sequences were obtained from PBMCs or T cells enriched from blood (not recorded which). This chain joins TRBV9 and TRBJ1-1, with D perhaps matching TRBD1 (5 bases). The source is a woman aged 18-29 years who had recovered from COVID-19. The CDR3 is CASSVVRDTEAFF. The CDR3 DNA follows: TGTGCCAGCAGCGTAGTCAGGGACACTGAAGCTTTCTTT.